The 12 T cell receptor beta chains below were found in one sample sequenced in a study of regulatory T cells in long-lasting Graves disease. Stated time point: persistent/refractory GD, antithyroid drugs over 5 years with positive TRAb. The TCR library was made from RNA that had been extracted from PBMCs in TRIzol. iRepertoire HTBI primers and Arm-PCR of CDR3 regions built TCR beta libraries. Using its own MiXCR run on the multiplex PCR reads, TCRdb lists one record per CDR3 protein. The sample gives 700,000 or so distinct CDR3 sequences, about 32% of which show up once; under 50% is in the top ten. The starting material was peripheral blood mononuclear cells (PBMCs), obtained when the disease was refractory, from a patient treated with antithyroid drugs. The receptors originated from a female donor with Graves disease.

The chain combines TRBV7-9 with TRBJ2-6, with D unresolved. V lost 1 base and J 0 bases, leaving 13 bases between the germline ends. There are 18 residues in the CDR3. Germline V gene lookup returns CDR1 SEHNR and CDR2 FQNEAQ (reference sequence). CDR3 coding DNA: TGTGCCAGCAGCTTAGTTGGACCGCGACCCTCTGGGGCCAACGTCCTGACTTTC. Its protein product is CASSLVGPRPSGANVLTF.

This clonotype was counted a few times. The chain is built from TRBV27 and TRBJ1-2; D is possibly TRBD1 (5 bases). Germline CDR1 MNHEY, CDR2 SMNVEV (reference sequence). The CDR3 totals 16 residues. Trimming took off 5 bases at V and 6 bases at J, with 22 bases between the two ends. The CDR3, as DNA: TGTGCCAGCAGTCCCGCCGCCGGGGGGGGGTCGGATGGCTACACCTTC. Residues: CASSPAAGGGSDGYTF.

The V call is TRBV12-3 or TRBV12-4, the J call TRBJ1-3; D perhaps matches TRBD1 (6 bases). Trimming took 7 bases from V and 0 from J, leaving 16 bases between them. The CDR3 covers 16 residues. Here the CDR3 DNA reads TGTGCCAGCACTGCCGGGGGCTGGAGCTCTGGAAACACCATATATTTT. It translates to CASTAGGWSSGNTIYF.

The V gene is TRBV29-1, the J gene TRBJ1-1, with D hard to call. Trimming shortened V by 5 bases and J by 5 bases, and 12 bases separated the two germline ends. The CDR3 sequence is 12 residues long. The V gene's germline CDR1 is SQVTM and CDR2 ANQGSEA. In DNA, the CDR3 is TGCAGCGTTATGAGGGATCCGACTGAAGCTTTCTTT. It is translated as CSVMRDPTEAFF.

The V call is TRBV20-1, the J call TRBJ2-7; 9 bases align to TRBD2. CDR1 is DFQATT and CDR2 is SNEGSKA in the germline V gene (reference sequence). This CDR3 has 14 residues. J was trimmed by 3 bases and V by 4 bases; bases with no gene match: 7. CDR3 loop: CSATLAGRLYEQYF. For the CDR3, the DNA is TGCAGTGCTACTCTAGCGGGGCGGCTCTACGAGCAGTACTTC.

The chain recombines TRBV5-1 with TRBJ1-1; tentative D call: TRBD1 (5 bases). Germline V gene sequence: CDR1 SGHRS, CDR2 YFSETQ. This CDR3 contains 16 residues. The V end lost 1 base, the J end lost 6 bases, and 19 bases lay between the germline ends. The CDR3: CASSLTPQVGGAEAFF. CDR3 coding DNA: TGCGCCAGCAGCTTGACGCCACAGGTTGGTGGGGCTGAAGCTTTCTTT.

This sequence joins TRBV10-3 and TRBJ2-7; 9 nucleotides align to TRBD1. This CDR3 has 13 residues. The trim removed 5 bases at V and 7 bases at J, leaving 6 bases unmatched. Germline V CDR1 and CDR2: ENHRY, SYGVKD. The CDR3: CAISLGQGFEQYF. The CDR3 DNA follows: TGTGCCATCAGTCTGGGACAGGGTTTTGAGCAGTACTTC.

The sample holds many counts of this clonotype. The CDR3 region has the DNA TGTGCCAGCAGCTTTGGATCCGGGGAGCTGTTTTTT. Translation gives CASSFGSGELFF. The chain has TRBV11-2 and TRBJ2-2; no definite D call. Germline CDR1 is SGHAT and CDR2 is FQNNGV. This CDR3 is 12 amino acids long. V gave up 3 bases and J gave up 6 bases, with 5 bases separating them.

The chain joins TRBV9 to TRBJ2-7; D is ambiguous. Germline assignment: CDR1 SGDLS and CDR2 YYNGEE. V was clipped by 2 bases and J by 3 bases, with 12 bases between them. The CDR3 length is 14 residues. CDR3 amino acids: CASSVRSDHYEQYF. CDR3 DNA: TGTGCCAGCAGCGTGAGATCGGACCACTACGAGCAGTACTTC.

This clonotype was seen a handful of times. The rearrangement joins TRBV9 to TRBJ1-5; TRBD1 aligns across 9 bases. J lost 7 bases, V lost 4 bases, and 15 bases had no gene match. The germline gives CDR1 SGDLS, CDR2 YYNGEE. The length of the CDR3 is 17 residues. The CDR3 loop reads CASSLVPGQGIWQPQHF. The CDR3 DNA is TGTGCCAGCAGCCTTGTACCGGGACAGGGTATATGGCAGCCCCAGCATTTT.

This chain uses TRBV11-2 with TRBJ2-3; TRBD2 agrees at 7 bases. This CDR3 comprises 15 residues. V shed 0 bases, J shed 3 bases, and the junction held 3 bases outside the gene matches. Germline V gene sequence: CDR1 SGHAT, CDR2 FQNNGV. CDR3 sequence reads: CASSLDGGGTDTQYF. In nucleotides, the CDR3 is TGTGCCAGCAGCTTAGATGGGGGGGGGACAGATACGCAGTATTTT.

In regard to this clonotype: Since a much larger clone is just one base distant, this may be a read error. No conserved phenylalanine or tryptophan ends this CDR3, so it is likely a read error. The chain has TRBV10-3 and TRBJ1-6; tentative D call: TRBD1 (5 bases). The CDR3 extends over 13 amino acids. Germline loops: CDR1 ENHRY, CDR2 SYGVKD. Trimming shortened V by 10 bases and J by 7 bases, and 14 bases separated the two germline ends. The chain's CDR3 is CASRTKGNSPLHS. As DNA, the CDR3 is TGTGCCAGCAGGACAAAGGGGAATTCACCCCTCCACTCT.